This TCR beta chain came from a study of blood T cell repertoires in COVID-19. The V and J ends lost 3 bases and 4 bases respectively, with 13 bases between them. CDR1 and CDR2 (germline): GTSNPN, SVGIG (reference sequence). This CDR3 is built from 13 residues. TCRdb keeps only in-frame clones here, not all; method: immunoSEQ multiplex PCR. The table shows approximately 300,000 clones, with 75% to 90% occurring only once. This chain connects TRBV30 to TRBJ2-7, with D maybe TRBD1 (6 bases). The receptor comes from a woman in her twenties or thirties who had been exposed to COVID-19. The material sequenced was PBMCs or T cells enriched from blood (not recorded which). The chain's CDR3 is CAWRVRDRYEQYF. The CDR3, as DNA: TGTGCCTGGAGGGTTAGAGACAGGTACGAGCAGTACTTC.